Listed below are T cell receptor beta chains from one sample, sequenced in a study of OX40 agonist ivuxolimab in advanced cancers. Produced via immunoSEQ multiplex PCR; TCRdb's table is partial and in-frame only. Of approximately 62,000 clones in the sample, 88% were seen once. The sample was CD4+ or CD8+ T cells sorted from blood, taken in a trial of the OX40 agonist ivuxolimab. These receptors all stem from an adult with an advanced solid tumor such as melanoma, head and neck, liver or kidney cancer. Each CDR3 is given with its conserved first and last residue. Fields, in order: J gene, V gene, clone size, D gene, CDR3 protein, CDR3 DNA. The D gene is left open where the match is weak. Where a row states a size, it is once, few, many or the class of an expanded clone; other rows omit it.

TRBJ2-7	TRBV7-2	-	-	CASSPDREDEQYF	TGTGCCAGCAGCCCTGACAGGGAGGACGAGCAGTACTTC
TRBJ2-5	TRBV30	-	TRBD2	CAWRDSGKGETQYF	TGTGCCTGGAGAGATAGCGGGAAAGGAGAGACCCAGTACTTC
TRBJ2-7	TRBV6-5	-	-	CASSPTNPYEQYF	TGTGCCAGCAGCCCGACCAACCCCTACGAGCAGTACTTC
TRBJ2-4	TRBV29-1	once	TRBD1	CSVGAGGMDIQYF	TGCAGCGTTGGGGCAGGGGGCATGGACATTCAGTACTTC
TRBJ2-7	TRBV7-2	few	-	CASSSRRDRSYEQYF	TGTGCCAGCAGCTCGCGGAGGGACAGATCCTACGAGCAGTACTTC
TRBJ1-1	TRBV6-1	-	-	CASGSRRVNTEAFF	TGTGCCAGCGGCTCCCGGAGAGTGAACACTGAAGCTTTCTTT
TRBJ1-1	TRBV18	once	-	CASSPPGDAAFF	TGTGCCAGCTCACCACCGGGCGATGCGGCTTTCTTT
TRBJ2-5	TRBV5-1	-	TRBD2	CASSLEPIAGQETQYF	TGCGCCAGCAGCTTGGAACCTATAGCGGGCCAAGAGACCCAGTACTTC
TRBJ1-2	TRBV20-1	-	-	CSAVAPGYTF	TGCAGTGCTGTGGCGCCTGGCTACACCTTC
TRBJ2-3	TRBV30	-	TRBD2	CAWTRGRLARPTDTQYF	TGTGCCTGGACCCGGGGGCGACTAGCGAGACCCACAGATACGCAGTATTTT
TRBJ2-5	TRBV28	-	TRBD2	CASSLAYPREGEETQYF	TGTGCCAGCAGTTTAGCCTACCCTCGGGAGGGGGAAGAGACCCAGTACTTC
TRBJ1-4	TRBV5-1	once	-	CASSRDSPNEKLFF	TGCGCCAGCAGCCGCGACAGCCCGAATGAAAAACTGTTTTTT
TRBJ1-1	TRBV6-6	-	TRBD1	CASTYTGQASTEAFF	TGTGCCAGCACCTATACGGGACAGGCCAGCACTGAAGCTTTCTTT
TRBJ1-1	TRBV28	-	-	CASNPPGNTEAFF	TGTGCCAGCAACCCACCCGGGAACACTGAAGCTTTCTTT
TRBJ1-4	TRBV6-5	-	-	CASNERGPNEKLFF	TGTGCCAGCAACGAAAGGGGCCCTAATGAAAAACTGTTTTTT
TRBJ2-7	TRBV7-6	once	TRBD1	CASSLGQGGVYEQYF	TGTGCCAGCAGCTTAGGACAGGGGGGAGTGTACGAGCAGTACTTC
TRBJ2-7	TRBV11-3	-	-	CASSLTEDEQYF	TGTGCCAGCAGCTTAACGGAGGACGAGCAGTACTTC
TRBJ2-2	TRBV6-5	once	-	CASSYRGTGELFF	TGTGCCAGCAGTTACAGGGGCACCGGGGAGCTGTTTTTT
TRBJ2-3	TRBV29-1	-	TRBD1	CSAHPGQGPDTQYF	TGCAGCGCCCACCCGGGACAGGGCCCAGATACGCAGTATTTT
TRBJ1-1	TRBV6-1	-	-	CASSEDGRTEAFF	TGTGCCAGCAGTGAAGATGGGAGAACTGAAGCTTTCTTT
TRBJ2-1	TRBV7-6	once	-	CASSLITENEQFF	TGTGCCAGCAGCTTAATTACAGAAAATGAGCAGTTCTTC
TRBJ2-2	TRBV7-8	-	-	CASSFYRSSNTGELFF	TGTGCCAGCAGCTTCTATCGATCTTCGAACACCGGGGAGCTGTTTTTT
TRBJ1-6	TRBV7-9	-	TRBD1	CASSLERGTGYSPLHF	TGTGCCAGCAGCTTAGAACGGGGGACAGGTTATTCACCCCTCCACTTT
TRBJ1-2	TRBV5-6	-	-	CASSWEEGYTF	TGTGCCAGCAGCTGGGAGGAGGGCTACACCTTC
TRBJ1-1	TRBV27	-	-	CASSISTGNTEAFF	TGTGCCAGCAGTATCTCGACAGGAAACACTGAAGCTTTCTTT
TRBJ2-1	TRBV9	once	TRBD2	CASSAGLAGVNEQFF	TGTGCCAGCAGCGCTGGACTAGCGGGAGTCAATGAGCAGTTCTTC
TRBJ2-7	TRBV18	few	-	CASSPNGDPYEQYF	TGTGCCAGCTCACCAAACGGAGATCCGTACGAGCAGTACTTC
TRBJ2-2	TRBV30	-	TRBD1	CAWSRGLAKNTGELFF	TGTGCCTGGAGCAGGGGGCTAGCGAAGAACACCGGGGAGCTGTTTTTT
TRBJ2-3	TRBV5-4	-	TRBD2	CASSLLAGVGTDTQYF	TGCGCCAGCAGCTTACTAGCGGGAGTGGGCACAGATACGCAGTATTTT
TRBJ1-2	TRBV5-1	-	-	CASSPAVGSGYTF	TGCGCCAGCAGCCCTGCAGTGGGGTCCGGCTACACCTTC
TRBJ2-1	TRBV7-2	once	-	CASGGASSYNEQFF	TGTGCCAGCGGCGGGGCAAGCTCCTACAATGAGCAGTTCTTC
TRBJ1-2	TRBV28	-	TRBD1	CASSLAEGGAFYGYTF	TGTGCCAGCAGTTTAGCTGAAGGGGGCGCCTTCTATGGCTACACCTTC
TRBJ2-2	TRBV25-1	-	-	CASREAGTNTGELFF	TGTGCCAGCAGAGAAGCGGGTACGAACACCGGGGAGCTGTTTTTT
TRBJ1-1	TRBV19	-	-	CASSPLGVSTEAFF	TGTGCCAGCAGTCCACTAGGGGTTAGTACTGAAGCTTTCTTT
TRBJ2-7	TRBV19	-	-	CASSVTSVQGLEQYF	TGTGCCAGTAGTGTCACTAGCGTACAGGGATTGGAGCAGTACTTC
TRBJ1-4	TRBV10-3	-	-	CAISESSRTGEKLFF	TGTGCCATCAGTGAGTCGAGTAGGACGGGTGAAAAACTGTTTTTT
TRBJ1-2	TRBV7-9	-	TRBD1	CASSLPLQGATIDYGYTF	TGTGCCAGCAGCTTACCACTACAGGGGGCGACTATTGACTATGGCTACACCTTC
TRBJ1-6	TRBV5-8	-	-	CASSPDTSYSPLHF	TGTGCCAGCAGTCCTGACACGAGCTATTCACCCCTCCACTTT
TRBJ1-2	TRBV27	-	TRBD1	CASSFQGQGNYGYTF	TGTGCCAGCAGTTTCCAAGGACAGGGGAACTATGGCTACACCTTC
TRBJ2-2	TRBV19	-	-	CASSIENLLSGELFF	TGTGCCAGTAGTATAGAGAATTTGCTGTCGGGGGAGCTGTTTTTT
TRBJ2-7	TRBV7-2	-	-	CASSRKGAYEQYF	TGTGCCAGCAGCCGAAAGGGTGCCTACGAGCAGTACTTC
TRBJ2-7	TRBV9	-	-	CASSPPVGAEQYF	TGTGCCAGCAGCCCCCCCGTAGGGGCCGAGCAGTACTTC
TRBJ1-2	TRBV28	-	TRBD1	CAGRTGGADYGYTF	TGTGCCGGGAGGACAGGGGGCGCCGACTATGGCTACACCTTC
TRBJ1-2	TRBV27	once	-	CASSFHGGLSYGYTF	TGTGCCAGCAGTTTCCACGGGGGGCTAAGCTATGGCTACACCTTC
TRBJ1-6	TRBV6-5	-	-	CASTQREGNSPLHF	TGTGCCAGCACCCAACGCGAGGGGAATTCACCCCTCCACTTT
TRBJ1-1	TRBV18	-	-	CASSPMMDTEAFF	TGTGCCAGCTCACCAATGATGGATACTGAAGCTTTCTTT
TRBJ2-1	TRBV5-1	-	-	CASSLGGSAYNEQFF	TGCGCCAGCAGCTTGGGGGGGAGCGCCTACAATGAGCAGTTCTTC
TRBJ2-5	TRBV11-2	-	TRBD2	CASSPSGKETQYF	TGTGCCAGCAGCCCGAGCGGGAAAGAGACCCAGTACTTC
TRBJ1-1	TRBV6-5	-	-	CASTEGLNTEAFF	TGTGCCAGCACTGAGGGTTTGAACACTGAAGCTTTCTTT
TRBJ2-7	TRBV11-2	-	TRBD1	CASSPGQGWVSYEQYF	TGTGCCAGCAGCCCAGGACAGGGGTGGGTGTCCTACGAGCAGTACTTC
TRBJ2-3	TRBV27	-	-	CASSSQSRRADTQYF	TGTGCCAGCAGTTCCCAGTCTAGGAGGGCAGATACGCAGTATTTT
TRBJ1-1	TRBV18	-	-	CASSPQRQENTEAFF	TGTGCCAGCTCACCTCAGAGACAGGAGAACACTGAAGCTTTCTTT
TRBJ1-2	TRBV5-4	-	-	CASSSDGNYGYTF	TGTGCCAGCAGCTCTGACGGAAACTATGGCTACACCTTC
TRBJ2-5	TRBV11-1	-	TRBD1	CASSSGTGSLGETQYF	TGTGCCAGCAGCTCGGGGACAGGGAGTTTGGGAGAGACCCAGTACTTC
TRBJ2-1	TRBV19	-	-	CASSIRAGVSIEQFF	TGTGCCAGTAGTATAAGGGCAGGGGTGTCAATTGAGCAGTTCTTC
TRBJ2-7	TRBV6-5	-	-	CASSQEGHSEQYF	TGTGCCAGCAGCCAGGAGGGACATAGCGAGCAGTACTTC
TRBJ1-1	TRBV18	-	-	CASSPVAFLAGTEAFF	TGTGCCAGCTCACCAGTGGCCTTTTTAGCCGGTACTGAAGCTTTCTTT
TRBJ2-1	TRBV25-1	-	TRBD1	CASSEQGAMGNEQFF	TGTGCCAGCAGTGAACAGGGGGCGATGGGGAATGAGCAGTTCTTC